This T cell receptor (beta chain) was sequenced during a study of technical replicates of blood from a handful of donors. CDR1 MNHEY and CDR2 SMNVEV come from the germline V gene (reference sequence). CDR3 size: 20 residues. Trimming removed 6 bases from V and 7 bases from J; junction bases left unmatched: 24. The repertoire was sequenced with immunoSEQ multiplex PCR; TCRdb's copy has only in-frame clones and lacks some. The data show tens of thousands of clones, around nine tenths seen once. Input material: T cells isolated from PBMCs. The gene calls are TRBV27 and TRBJ2-1; 10 nucleotides agree with TRBD2. The TCR comes from a human donor in good health. CDR3 in amino acids: CASSPYGGLAVLSLGNEQFF. Here the CDR3 DNA reads TGTGCCAGCAGCCCCTACGGCGGACTAGCGGTACTATCCTTGGGGAATGAGCAGTTCTTC.